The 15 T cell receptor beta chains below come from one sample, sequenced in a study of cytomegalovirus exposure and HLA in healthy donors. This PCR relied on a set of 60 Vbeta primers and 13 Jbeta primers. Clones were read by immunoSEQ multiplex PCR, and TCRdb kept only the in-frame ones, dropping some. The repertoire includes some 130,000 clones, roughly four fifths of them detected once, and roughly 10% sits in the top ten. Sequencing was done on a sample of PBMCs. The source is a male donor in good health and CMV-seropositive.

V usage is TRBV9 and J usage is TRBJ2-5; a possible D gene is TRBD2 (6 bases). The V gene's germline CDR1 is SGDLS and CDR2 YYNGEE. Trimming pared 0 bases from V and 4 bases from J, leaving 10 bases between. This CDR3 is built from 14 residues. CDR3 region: CASSVDRRGETQYF. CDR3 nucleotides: TGTGCCAGCAGCGTAGACAGGCGGGGAGAGACCCAGTACTTC. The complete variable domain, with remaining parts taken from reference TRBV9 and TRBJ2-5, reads DSGVTQTPKHLITATGQRVTLRCSPRSGDLSVYWYQQSLDQGLQFLIQYYNGEERAKGNILERFSAQQFPDLHSELNLSSLELGDSALYFCASSVDRRGETQYFGPGTRLLVL.

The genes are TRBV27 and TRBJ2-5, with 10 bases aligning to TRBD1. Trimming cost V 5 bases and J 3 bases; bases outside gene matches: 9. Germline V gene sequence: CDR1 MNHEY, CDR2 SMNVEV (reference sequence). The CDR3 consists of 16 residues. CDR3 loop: CASSASTGGRKETQYF. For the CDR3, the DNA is TGTGCCAGCAGTGCCTCGACAGGGGGCCGGAAAGAGACCCAGTACTTC.

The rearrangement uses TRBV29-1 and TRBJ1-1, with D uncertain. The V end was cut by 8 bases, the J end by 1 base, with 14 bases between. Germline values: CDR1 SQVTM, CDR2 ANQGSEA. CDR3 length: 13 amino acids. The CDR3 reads CSPAEAPNTEAFF. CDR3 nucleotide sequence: TGCAGCCCGGCAGAGGCCCCGAACACTGAAGCTTTCTTT.

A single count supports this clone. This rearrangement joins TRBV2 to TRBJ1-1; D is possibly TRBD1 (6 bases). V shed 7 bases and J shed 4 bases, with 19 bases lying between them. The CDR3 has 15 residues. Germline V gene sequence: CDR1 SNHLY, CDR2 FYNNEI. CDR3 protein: CASTPPGGRVTEAFF. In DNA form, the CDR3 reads TGTGCCAGCACCCCTCCGGGGGGGCGCGTCACTGAAGCTTTCTTT.

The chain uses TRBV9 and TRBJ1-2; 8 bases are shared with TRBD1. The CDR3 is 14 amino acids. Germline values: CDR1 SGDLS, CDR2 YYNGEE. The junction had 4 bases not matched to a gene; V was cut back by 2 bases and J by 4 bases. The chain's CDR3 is CASSVDRVGYGYTF. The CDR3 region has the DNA TGTGCCAGCAGCGTGGACAGGGTGGGCTATGGCTACACCTTC.

The CDR3 loop is CASSPGRGLAVSDTQYF. The CDR3, as DNA: TGTGCCAGCAGCCCAGGGAGGGGACTAGCGGTTTCAGATACGCAGTATTTT. V is TRBV9 and J is TRBJ2-3; TRBD2 agrees at 11 bases. V shed 4 bases and J 4 bases; nucleotides not matched to a gene: 11. Germline V lookup: CDR1 SGDLS, CDR2 YYNGEE. CDR3 length equals 17 residues.

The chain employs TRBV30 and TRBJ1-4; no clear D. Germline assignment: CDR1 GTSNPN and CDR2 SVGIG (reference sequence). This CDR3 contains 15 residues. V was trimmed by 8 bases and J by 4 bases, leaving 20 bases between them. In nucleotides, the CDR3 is TGTGCCCGAGGGCATGGGTCCCCGTTTAATGAAAAACTGTTTTTT. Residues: CARGHGSPFNEKLFF.

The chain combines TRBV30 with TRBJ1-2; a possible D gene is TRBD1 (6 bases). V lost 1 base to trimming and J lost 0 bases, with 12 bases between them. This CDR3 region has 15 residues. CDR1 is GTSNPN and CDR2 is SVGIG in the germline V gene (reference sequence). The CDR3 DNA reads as TGTGCCTGGAGTGCCCGACAGGATACTAACTATGGCTACACCTTC. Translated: CAWSARQDTNYGYTF.

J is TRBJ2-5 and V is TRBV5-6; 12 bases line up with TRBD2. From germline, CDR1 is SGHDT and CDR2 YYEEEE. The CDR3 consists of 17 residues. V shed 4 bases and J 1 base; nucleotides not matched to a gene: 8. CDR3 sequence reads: CASSKRTSGKIQETQYF. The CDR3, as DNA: TGTGCCAGCAGCAAACGGACTAGCGGGAAGATCCAAGAGACCCAGTACTTC.

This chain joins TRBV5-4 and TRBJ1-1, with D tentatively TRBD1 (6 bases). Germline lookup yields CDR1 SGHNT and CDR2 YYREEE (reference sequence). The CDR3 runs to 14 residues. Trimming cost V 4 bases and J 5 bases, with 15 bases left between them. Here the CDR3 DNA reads TGTGCCAGCAGCCGGACAGAATACGATACTGAAGCTTTCTTT. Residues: CASSRTEYDTEAFF.

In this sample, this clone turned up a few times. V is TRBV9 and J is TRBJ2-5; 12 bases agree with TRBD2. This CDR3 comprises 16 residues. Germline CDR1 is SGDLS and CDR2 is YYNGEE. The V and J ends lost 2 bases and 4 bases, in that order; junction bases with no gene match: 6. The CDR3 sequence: CASSVSSGREGETQYF. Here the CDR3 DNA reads TGTGCCAGCAGCGTTTCTAGCGGGAGGGAAGGAGAGACCCAGTACTTC.

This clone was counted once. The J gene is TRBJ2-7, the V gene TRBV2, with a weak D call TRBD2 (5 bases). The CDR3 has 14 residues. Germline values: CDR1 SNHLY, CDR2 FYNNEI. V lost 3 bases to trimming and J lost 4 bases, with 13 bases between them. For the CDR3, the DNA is TGTGCCAGCAGTGATGGTTTCCCGGGGTACGAGCAGTACTTC. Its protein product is CASSDGFPGYEQYF.

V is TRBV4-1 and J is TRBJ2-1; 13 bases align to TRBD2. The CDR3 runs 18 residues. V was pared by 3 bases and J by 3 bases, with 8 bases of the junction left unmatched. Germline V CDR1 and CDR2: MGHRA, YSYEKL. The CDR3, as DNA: TGCGCCAGCAGCCAGGATTGGACTAGCGGGAGTGTCTACAATGAGCAGTTCTTC. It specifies CASSQDWTSGSVYNEQFF.

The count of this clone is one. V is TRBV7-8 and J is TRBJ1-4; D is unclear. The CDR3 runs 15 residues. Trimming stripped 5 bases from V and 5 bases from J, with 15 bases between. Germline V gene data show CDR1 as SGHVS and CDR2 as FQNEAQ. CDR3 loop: CASSRYGGANEKLFF. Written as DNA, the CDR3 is TGTGCCAGCAGCCGCTACGGAGGAGCAAATGAAAAACTGTTTTTT.

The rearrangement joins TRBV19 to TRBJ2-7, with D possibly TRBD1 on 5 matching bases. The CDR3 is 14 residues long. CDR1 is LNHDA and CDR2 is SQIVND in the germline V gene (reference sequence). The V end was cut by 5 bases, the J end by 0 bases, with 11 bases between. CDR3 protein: CASSLGQDSYEQYF. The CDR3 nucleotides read TGTGCCAGTAGTCTGGGGCAGGACTCCTACGAGCAGTACTTC.